This passage covers 22 T cell receptor beta chains from one sample sequenced in a study of cytomegalovirus exposure and HLA in healthy donors. Vbeta (60) and Jbeta (13) primers were used in the PCR. The method was immunoSEQ multiplex PCR; TCRdb's version includes in-frame clones alone and lacks a portion of them. The sample has around 76,000 clones. The material sequenced was PBMCs. Every receptor here comes from a boy younger than 18 in good health and CMV-seronegative.

As DNA, the CDR3 is TGTGCCAGCAGTGATGGGACAGGGGTGAATCAGCCCCAGCATTTT. It translates to CASSDGTGVNQPQHF. The gene calls are TRBV25-1 and TRBJ1-5; TRBD1 matches 10 bases. Trimming removed 3 bases from V and 4 bases from J; junction bases left unmatched: 3. CDR1 is MGHDK and CDR2 is SYGVNS in the germline V gene. CDR3 size: 15 residues.

The chain employs TRBV7-6 and TRBJ1-2; D not resolved. Between the trimmed V and J ends, which lost 5 bases and 6 bases, there was a span of 16 bases. Germline V gene data show CDR1 as SGHVS and CDR2 as FNYEAQ. The CDR3 is 14 residues long. DNA for the CDR3: TGTGCCAGCAGCCCCGCTGGCCGCGGGGATGGCTACACCTTC. It is translated as CASSPAGRGDGYTF.

J is TRBJ2-1 and V is TRBV18; D perhaps matches TRBD2 (5 bases). CDR1 is KGHSH and CDR2 is LQKENI in the germline V gene. The CDR3 runs to 12 residues. Trimming took off 2 bases at V and 10 bases at J, with 9 bases between the two ends. CDR3 DNA: TGTGCCAGCTCACCAGCGGGTGGCGAGCAGTTCTTC. This gives the protein CASSPAGGEQFF.

The J gene is TRBJ2-2, the V gene TRBV6-1; D not resolved. V was cut by 4 bases and J by 2 bases, with 11 bases left in between. This CDR3 has 15 amino acids. CDR1 and CDR2 (germline): MNHNS, SASEGT. Written as DNA, the CDR3 is TGTGCCAGCAGTGCCGTGGCCCAAAACACCGGGGAGCTGTTTTTT. Amino acids: CASSAVAQNTGELFF.

This chain uses TRBV10-2 with TRBJ1-1, with D tentatively TRBD1 (6 bases). This CDR3 is built from 13 residues. The germline V gene has CDR1 WSHSY and CDR2 SAAADI. V was shortened by 5 bases and J by 1 base, with 8 bases between the two germline ends. DNA of the CDR3: TGCGCCAGCAGTCCGGGACAGAACACTGAAGCTTTCTTT. Protein product: CASSPGQNTEAFF.

V and J are TRBV2 and TRBJ1-2; 9 nucleotides line up with TRBD1. Germline V gene lookup returns CDR1 SNHLY and CDR2 FYNNEI. This CDR3 region has 15 residues. Trimming cost V 2 bases and J 8 bases; bases outside gene matches: 9. CDR3 nucleotide sequence: TGTGCCAGCAGTGAACAGACAGGGGGATTAATCGGCTACACCTTC. This gives the protein CASSEQTGGLIGYTF.

The chain couples TRBV2 to TRBJ1-1; 7 nucleotides line up with TRBD1. Per germline, CDR1 SNHLY and CDR2 FYNNEI. The trim removed 6 bases at V and 0 bases at J, leaving 4 bases unmatched. This CDR3 has 14 amino acids. The CDR3 nucleotides are TGTGCCAGCAGGGGACAGACGATGAACACTGAAGCTTTCTTT. Translated, it gives CASRGQTMNTEAFF.

This sequence joins TRBV10-3 and TRBJ1-1; a weak D match, TRBD1 (5 bases). The germline gives CDR1 ENHRY, CDR2 SYGVKD. This CDR3 has 14 amino acids. The V and J ends lost 2 bases and 3 bases respectively, with 10 bases between them. The CDR3 region has the DNA TGTGCCATCAGTGAGATCAGGGCGGACACTGAAGCTTTCTTT. Protein sequence: CAISEIRADTEAFF.

A note on this clone: A junction end diverges from the germline sequence, so it may reflect a read error. This chain links TRBV6-5 with TRBJ2-7, with D hard to call. CDR3 length equals 15 residues. Germline-derived CDR1 and CDR2 are MNHEY and SVGAGI. DNA of the CDR3: TGTGCCAGCAGTTACTCCAGGCGTACACCCTACGAGCAGTCCTTC. Amino acid sequence: CASSYSRRTPYEQSF.

V and J are TRBV7-2 and TRBJ2-7, with 11 bases that match TRBD1. The germline V gene encodes CDR1 SGHTA and CDR2 FQGNSA. The CDR3 length is 15 residues. The ends lost 0 bases at V and 7 bases at J; junction bases unmatched: 5. CDR3 nucleotide sequence: TGTGCCAGCAGCTTAGCTGGACAGGGGGCGGGGGAGCAGTACTTC. This gives the protein CASSLAGQGAGEQYF.

The chain recombines TRBV11-3 with TRBJ1-1; tentative D call: TRBD1 (6 bases). The germline V and J ends were trimmed by 2 bases and 3 bases, with 7 bases remaining between them. The CDR3 has 13 amino acids. Germline lookup yields CDR1 SGHNT and CDR2 YENEEA. CDR3 nucleotide sequence: TGTGCCAGCAGCTTAAACAGGGACACTGAAGCTTTCTTT. Its translation is CASSLNRDTEAFF.

The V call is TRBV5-8, the J call TRBJ2-7; D not resolved. CDR1 and CDR2 (germline): SGHTS, YDEGEE. Trimming removed 4 bases from V and 6 bases from J, with 17 bases in between. The CDR3 runs to 14 residues. CDR3 amino acids: CASSRQDVRREQYF. The DNA of the CDR3 is TGTGCCAGCAGCCGACAAGACGTACGGCGCGAGCAGTACTTC. The full variable domain, with the rest looked up from reference TRBV5-8 and TRBJ2-7, is EAGVTQSPTHLIKTRGQQATLRCSPISGHTSVYWYQQALGLGLQFLLWYDEGEERNRGNFPPRFSGRQFPNYSSELNVNALELEDSALYLCASSRQDVRREQYFGPGTRLTVT.

This chain uses TRBV7-2 with TRBJ2-7; a weak D match, TRBD1 (5 bases). Trimming took 2 bases from V and 3 from J, leaving 11 bases between them. Per germline, CDR1 SGHTA and CDR2 FQGNSA. This CDR3 is built from 14 residues. The CDR3 region is CASSLTRQIYEQYF. CDR3 bases: TGTGCCAGCAGCTTAACCCGACAGATCTACGAGCAGTACTTC.

The V gene is TRBV2, the J gene TRBJ2-3; 10 bases match TRBD2. J was trimmed by 2 bases and V by 4 bases; bases with no gene match: 9. Germline values: CDR1 SNHLY, CDR2 FYNNEI. The CDR3 length is 17 residues. The CDR3 nucleotides are TGTGCCAGCAGTGGGGCGGCTAGCGGGGGACTCACAGATACGCAGTATTTT. Its protein is CASSGAASGGLTDTQYF.

The chain uses TRBV5-1 and TRBJ2-7; no clear D gene. The CDR3 contains 14 residues. Trimming shortened V by 0 bases and J by 0 bases, and 7 bases separated the two germline ends. Germline V gene sequence: CDR1 SGHRS, CDR2 YFSETQ. CDR3 bases: TGCGCCAGCAGCTTGGGTAGAAACTCCTACGAGCAGTACTTC. It codes for CASSLGRNSYEQYF.

V is TRBV6-5 and J is TRBJ1-1, with D possibly TRBD1 on 5 matching bases. This CDR3 region has 13 residues. Trimming removed 7 bases from V and 0 bases from J, with 9 bases in between. Per germline, CDR1 MNHEY and CDR2 SVGAGI. The chain's CDR3 is CASTRTLNTEAFF. The CDR3 DNA sequence: TGTGCCAGCACCCGGACACTGAACACTGAAGCTTTCTTT.

The rearrangement uses TRBV19 and TRBJ1-5; D is possibly TRBD1 (6 bases). The V end lost 4 bases, the J end lost 2 bases, and 12 bases lay between the germline ends. In germline, CDR1 is LNHDA, CDR2 SQIVND (reference sequence). The CDR3 spans 15 residues. The CDR3: CASSTQGGGNQPQHF. CDR3 DNA: TGTGCCAGTAGTACCCAAGGGGGGGGCAATCAGCCCCAGCATTTT.

The chain couples TRBV6-5 to TRBJ2-5, with D unresolved. Germline assignment: CDR1 MNHEY and CDR2 SVGAGI. The CDR3 contains 14 residues. The V and J ends lost 5 bases and 1 base respectively, with 11 bases between them. This chain's CDR3 is CASSLQTSQETQYF. The CDR3 DNA sequence: TGTGCCAGCAGTCTGCAGACATCCCAAGAGACCCAGTACTTC.

This chain links TRBV4-3 with TRBJ1-1; D is uncertain. The CDR3 runs 14 residues. Deletions cut 2 bases from V and 1 base from J, with 8 bases between. Germline V gene data show CDR1 as LGHNA and CDR2 as YSLEER. The CDR3 loop is CASSQNGANTEAFF. The CDR3 region has the DNA TGCGCCAGCAGCCAAAACGGAGCGAACACTGAAGCTTTCTTT.

This chain connects TRBV7-6 to TRBJ1-1, with TRBD1 matching over 9 bases. The V segment lost 3 bases and the J segment 1 base; nucleotides outside the gene matches: 0. Germline V lookup: CDR1 SGHVS, CDR2 FNYEAQ. The CDR3 is made up of 14 amino acids. The CDR3 loop is CASSLGQGNTEAFF. CDR3 DNA: TGTGCCAGCAGCTTGGGACAGGGGAACACTGAAGCTTTCTTT.

This sequence joins TRBV5-6 and TRBJ2-5; 8 bases are a match to TRBD2. The germline CDR1 and CDR2 sequences are SGHDT and YYEEEE. The V segment lost 2 bases and the J segment 2 bases; nucleotides outside the gene matches: 8. This CDR3 is built from 16 residues. The CDR3 region has the DNA TGTGCCAGCAGCTTCCGAGCGGGGGTAACTCAAGAGACCCAGTACTTC. Translated, it gives CASSFRAGVTQETQYF.

The chain employs TRBV5-1 and TRBJ1-4, with 7 bases identical to TRBD1. Germline V lookup: CDR1 SGHRS, CDR2 YFSETQ. V trimming: 0 bases; J trimming: 1 base; junction bases outside the gene matches: 0. This CDR3 is 15 amino acids long. CDR3: CASSLGDRTNEKLFF. The CDR3 DNA follows: TGCGCCAGCAGCTTGGGGGACAGAACTAATGAAAAACTGTTTTTT.